This T cell receptor beta chain was profiled in a study of type 1 regulatory T cells. The wider study: T-allo10 is a Tr1-enriched, alloantigen-specific CD4 T cell product made in vitro.

TCRdb called the reads again in MiXCR, with one record for every CDR3 protein. The sample contains fewer than 25,000 distinct CDR3 sequences, approximately 51% of which appear only once. V lost 7 bases, J lost 6 bases, and 19 bases stayed unmatched. This CDR3 region has 17 residues. Germline CDR1 SGHRS, CDR2 YFSETQ. This clonotype has a handful of counts. What it binds is unknown. The rearrangement links TRBV5-1 to TRBJ2-3, with 8 positions matching TRBD1. The source of this sequence is a human donor in good health. Material for sequencing was cultured T cells, either the whole culture or a sorted T cell fraction (not recorded which). The CDR3 nucleotides read TGCGCCAGCCAACGGGGACAGGCCTGGATTAACTCGGATACGCAGTATTTT. Protein: CASQRGQAWINSDTQYF.